The clone carrying this T cell receptor beta chain has just a few counts. This entry is derived from a study of early T cells in non-severe SARS-CoV-2 infection. Looking at the study overall: Sequenced material consisted of bulk RNA (from unsorted whole blood), and chains were unpaired.

V gave up 1 base and J gave up 4 bases, with 7 bases separating them. This CDR3 is 13 amino acids long. CDR1 and CDR2 from the germline V gene are MNHEY and SMNVEV (reference sequence). Researchers attached unique molecular identifiers to individual cDNA molecules. TCRdb re-derived calls from the 5' RACE reads in MiXCR, one entry per CDR3 protein. The sample gives tens of thousands of distinct CDR3 sequences, about 8.9% of which show up once; 15% to 20% is in the top ten. This sequence originates from an adult who was a healthcare worker with PCR-confirmed SARS-CoV-2 infection or an uninfected control (not recorded which). The sample consisted of whole blood. This chain joins TRBV27 and TRBJ1-1; D is ambiguous. As DNA, the CDR3 is TGTGCCAGCAGTTTATTCCGTGTCACTGAAGCTTTCTTT. Encoded protein: CASSLFRVTEAFF.